Following are 20 T cell receptor beta chains from one sample sequenced in a study of CXCR3-negative and CXCR3-positive naive CD8 T cells. Notes on the study in general: Naive cells positive for CXCR3 carried more hydrophobic TRB CDR3s than CXCR3-negative ones.

Their antigens are not known. Each TRB cDNA library was prepared by 5' RACE (with UMI labels). TCRdb reanalyzed the 5' RACE reads, giving one entry per CDR3 protein sequence and no DNA. Seen in this sample are about 50,000 distinct CDR3 sequences; the ten most common clones hold approximately 0.56%. The sequenced sample consisted of naive CXCR3+ CD8+ T cells from blood. Indicated subset: CD45RO-CCR7+CD27+CD95- naive CD8+ T cells expressing CXCR3 (TNR3+). Receptors originate from a human donor in good health. Some clones in this sample may be carry-over from other donors' samples.

The genes are TRBV4-3 and TRBJ2-2; TCRdb lists TRBD2, though no DNA is available to test this call. The CDR3 contains 17 residues. Germline CDR1 LGHNA, CDR2 YSLEER. The CDR3 sequence: CASSQDRGGTNTGELFF.

This sequence joins TRBV7-9 and TRBJ2-7. The CDR3 consists of 12 residues. Germline-derived CDR1 and CDR2 are SEHNR and FQNEAQ (reference sequence). CDR3 loop: CASSLIPYEQYF.

The rearrangement links TRBV5-1 to TRBJ2-7; TCRdb selects TRBD1, and the lack of DNA leaves this call unchecked. The V gene's germline CDR1 is SGHRS and CDR2 YFSETQ. The CDR3 contains 15 residues. The CDR3 here is CASSLDPGVEYEQYF.

This rearrangement joins TRBV24-1 to TRBJ2-1. The CDR3 is 13 residues long. Looked up from germline, CDR1 is KGHDR and CDR2 is SFDVKD. The CDR3 loop is CATSTKLSDEQFF.

This rearrangement joins TRBV29-1 to TRBJ2-1. CDR1 SQVTM and CDR2 ANQGSEA come from the germline V gene. The CDR3 has 13 residues. The CDR3 loop is CSVEIPVGYEQFF.

The chain has TRBV7-2 and TRBJ2-7. Per germline, CDR1 SGHTA and CDR2 FQGNSA. There are 11 residues in the CDR3. The CDR3 sequence is CASSADYEQYF.

The chain couples TRBV29-1 to TRBJ2-5; the TCRdb call, TRBD1, lacks DNA for checking. The germline CDR1 and CDR2 sequences are SQVTM and ANQGSEA. There are 13 residues in the CDR3. CDR3 protein: CSVVQGARETQYF.

The rearrangement uses TRBV12-5 and TRBJ2-7; no DNA is available, so the TRBD1 call from TCRdb remains unchecked. This CDR3 has 15 residues. Germline values: CDR1 LGHNT, CDR2 FRNRAP. This CDR3 is CASGEDRLSSYEQYF.

The chain recombines TRBV29-1 with TRBJ2-7. The CDR3 is made up of 13 amino acids. CDR1 and CDR2 from the germline V gene are SQVTM and ANQGSEA. CDR3 amino acids: CSVGTWEAYEQYF.

V gene TRBV4-3 combines with J gene TRBJ1-2; TCRdb gives TRBD1 as the D gene, but with no DNA this cannot be confirmed. The CDR3 contains 15 residues. Looked up from germline, CDR1 is LGHNA and CDR2 is YSLEER. The chain's CDR3 is CASSSSDRGPHGYTF.

V usage is TRBV7-3 and J usage is TRBJ2-3; the D gene TCRdb calls, TRBD1, cannot be checked with no DNA. CDR3 length: 13 amino acids. In germline, CDR1 is SGHTA, CDR2 FQGTGA. The CDR3 sequence is CASSWGGADTQYF. Combining the CDR3 with reference TRBV7-3 and TRBJ2-3 gives the whole variable domain GAGVSQTPSNKVTEKGKYVELRCDPISGHTALYWYRQSLGQGPEFLIYFQGTGAADDSGLPNDRFFAVRPEGSVSTLKIQRTERGDSAVYLCASSWGGADTQYFGPGTRLTVL.

The V and J genes are TRBV29-1 and TRBJ2-7. Germline-derived CDR1 and CDR2 are SQVTM and ANQGSEA. This CDR3 is built from 14 residues. The CDR3 protein is CSILTWDLPYEQYF.

The chain joins TRBV7-3 to TRBJ2-1; the D call of TRBD1 rests on TCRdb alone, since no DNA is present to check it. CDR1 is SGHTA and CDR2 is FQGTGA in the germline V gene. The CDR3 is 16 residues long. The CDR3 region is CASSPQGSPSYNEQFF.

V is TRBV15 and J is TRBJ2-5; TCRdb's D gene call, TRBD1, goes unchecked for lack of DNA. Germline V CDR1 and CDR2: LNHNV, YYDKDF (reference sequence). There are 14 residues in the CDR3. Here the CDR3 reads CATSRSRGEETQYF.

This chain joins TRBV7-3 and TRBJ2-5; there is no DNA to check the TCRdb D call of TRBD1. CDR3 length: 14 amino acids. Germline CDR1 SGHTA, CDR2 FQGTGA. The CDR3 sequence is CASSPQGNQETQYF.

The genes are TRBV6-6 and TRBJ2-3; TCRdb selects TRBD1, and the lack of DNA leaves this call unchecked. From germline, CDR1 is MNHNY and CDR2 SVGAGI (reference sequence). The CDR3 runs 15 residues. CDR3 amino acids: CASRALAGRPDTQYF.

The chain is built from TRBV2 and TRBJ2-7; TCRdb proposes TRBD1, but this gene call is untestable without DNA. CDR3 size: 14 residues. Germline CDR1 is SNHLY and CDR2 is FYNNEI. The chain's CDR3 is CAGQGPGSGFEQYF.

This chain uses TRBV2 with TRBJ2-1; lacking DNA, the TRBD2 call made by TCRdb goes unchecked. Germline CDR1 reads SNHLY; CDR2 reads FYNNEI. The CDR3 sequence is 16 residues long. Here the CDR3 reads CATEGPHDRTYNEQFF.

V usage is TRBV7-9 and J usage is TRBJ1-2; no DNA is available, so the TRBD1 call from TCRdb remains unchecked. CDR3 length equals 12 residues. Germline lookup yields CDR1 SEHNR and CDR2 FQNEAQ (reference sequence). This chain's CDR3 is CASSFDRGGYTF.

The genes are TRBV6-4 and TRBJ2-3. The CDR3 is 13 residues long. The germline V gene has CDR1 MRHNA and CDR2 SNTAGT. The CDR3 reads CASSDLGSDTQYF.